The 10 T cell receptor beta chains reported below all come from one sample, sequenced in a study of Ad26.COV2.S vaccination and SARS-CoV-2 variants. The assay was immunoSEQ multiplex PCR, and TCRdb's table has in-frame clones only and misses some. There are 200,000 to 250,000 clones in the sample; around 89% occur only once, and roughly a tenth lies in the top ten. The treatment was: around 19 received Ad26.COV2.S at low or high dose, single or two shots; 5 received placebo; per-sample allocation not given. Repertoires come from day 63 after the first vaccine or placebo injection. The starting material was peripheral blood, obtained in a trial of Ad26.COV2.S vaccine versus placebo. The receptors derive from a person between 18 and 65 years old who received the Ad26.COV2.S COVID-19 vaccine or a placebo.

The chain is built from TRBV14 and TRBJ1-2; D perhaps matches TRBD1 (5 bases). V dropped 0 bases and J dropped 7 bases, with 15 bases sitting between them. Germline CDR1 is SGHDN and CDR2 is FVKESK. CDR3 length: 15 residues. The CDR3, as DNA: TGTGCCAGCAGCCAAGAGGGGCGGGATGTTCGTGGCTACACCTTC. Its protein product is CASSQEGRDVRGYTF.

The chain has TRBV5-1 and TRBJ2-5, with 11 bases fitting TRBD1. Germline V gene data show CDR1 as SGHRS and CDR2 as YFSETQ. Germline trimming cut 4 bases from V and 5 bases from J; bases unmatched to any gene: 10. This CDR3 has 16 residues. The CDR3: CASSVGGDRGRETQYF. Written as DNA, the CDR3 is TGCGCCAGCAGCGTCGGAGGGGACAGGGGGAGGGAGACCCAGTACTTC.

The chain joins TRBV24-1 to TRBJ2-3, with 10 bases aligning to TRBD2. Germline V gives CDR1 KGHDR, CDR2 SFDVKD. CDR3 length equals 16 residues. V was clipped by 3 bases and J by 3 bases; unmatched bases: 5. The CDR3 is CATSDRISGRTDTQYF. The CDR3 DNA reads TGTGCCACCAGTGATCGGATTAGCGGGAGGACAGATACGCAGTATTTT.

The V gene is TRBV4-1, the J gene TRBJ1-5; no clear D gene. V dropped 0 bases and J dropped 0 bases, with 12 bases sitting between them. Germline loops: CDR1 MGHRA, CDR2 YSYEKL. The CDR3 is 17 amino acids. In DNA, the CDR3 is TGCGCCAGCAGCCAAGATTTCGAGACCATTAGCAATCAGCCCCAGCATTTT. It specifies CASSQDFETISNQPQHF.

V is TRBV27 and J is TRBJ2-2; 8 positions match TRBD1. With V trimmed by 1 base and J by 7 bases, 8 bases remained unmatched. The CDR3 has 16 amino acids. Germline-derived CDR1 and CDR2 are MNHEY and SMNVEV (reference sequence). In nucleotides, the CDR3 is TGTGCCAGCAGTTTATTGGCAGGGGGCGCATACGGGGAGCTGTTTTTT. Translated, it gives CASSLLAGGAYGELFF.

This chain uses TRBV19 with TRBJ2-3; no clear D gene. The CDR3 extends over 15 amino acids. Trimming removed 6 bases from V and 0 bases from J, with 13 bases in between. CDR1 is LNHDA, CDR2 SQIVND, per germline (reference sequence). The CDR3 bases are TGTGCCAGTAGCGAGCGCCGAATTAGCACAGATACGCAGTATTTT. Amino acid sequence: CASSERRISTDTQYF.

The chain combines TRBV7-3 with TRBJ2-2, with D perhaps matching TRBD2 (6 bases). The CDR3 contains 17 residues. CDR1 and CDR2 (germline): SGHTA, FQGTGA. Between the trimmed V and J ends, which lost 5 bases and 6 bases, there was a span of 22 bases. The CDR3 sequence is CASSLVLRGAGPGELFF. The CDR3 coding sequence is TGTGCCAGCAGCCTTGTTCTCCGGGGAGCGGGTCCCGGGGAGCTGTTTTTT.

V and J are TRBV7-2 and TRBJ1-1, with a possible D match to TRBD1 (5 bases). Trimming pared 5 bases from V and 8 bases from J, leaving 18 bases between. This CDR3 is 14 amino acids long. Looked up from germline, CDR1 is SGHTA and CDR2 is FQGNSA. As DNA, the CDR3 is TGTGCCAGCAGCAACAGACAAACGGGGCCCGAAGCTTTCTTT. Translation: CASSNRQTGPEAFF.

The chain uses TRBV18 and TRBJ2-3, with 7 bases fitting TRBD2. V lost 0 bases and J lost 1; bases outside the gene matches: 4. The germline V gene encodes CDR1 KGHSH and CDR2 LQKENI. CDR3 length: 16 amino acids. CDR3 in DNA: TGTGCCAGCTCACCACCGAGCGGGGCAGGCACAGATACGCAGTATTTT. This gives the protein CASSPPSGAGTDTQYF.

J is TRBJ2-1 and V is TRBV6-7; 13 bases are a match to TRBD2. TRBV6-7 is placed among ORFs of uncertain function. The CDR3 extends over 21 amino acids. Unmatched junction bases numbered 23, after V lost 4 bases and J lost 8 bases. The CDR3 DNA sequence: TGTGCCAGCAGTTTAGGGAGGGGACTAGCGGGACGCCACAGGCCGAGTGATGAGCAGTTCTTC. It encodes CASSLGRGLAGRHRPSDEQFF.